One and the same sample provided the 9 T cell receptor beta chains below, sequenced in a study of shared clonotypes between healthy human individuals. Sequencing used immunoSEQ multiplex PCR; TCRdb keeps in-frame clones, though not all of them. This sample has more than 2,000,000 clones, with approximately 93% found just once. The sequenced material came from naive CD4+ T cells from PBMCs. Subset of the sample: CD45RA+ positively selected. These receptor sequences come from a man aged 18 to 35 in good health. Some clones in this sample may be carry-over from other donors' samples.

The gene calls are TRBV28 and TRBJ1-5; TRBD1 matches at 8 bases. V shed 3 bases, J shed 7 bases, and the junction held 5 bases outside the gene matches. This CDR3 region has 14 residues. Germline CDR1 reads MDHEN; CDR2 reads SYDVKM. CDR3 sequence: CASSLQTGVQPQHF. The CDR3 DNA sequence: TGTGCCAGCAGTTTGCAGACAGGGGTCCAGCCCCAGCATTTT.

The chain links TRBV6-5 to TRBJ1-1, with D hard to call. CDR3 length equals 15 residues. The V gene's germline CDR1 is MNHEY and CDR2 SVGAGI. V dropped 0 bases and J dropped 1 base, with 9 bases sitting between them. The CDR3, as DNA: TGTGCCAGCAGTTACTCGGTGGGCCAGAACACTGAAGCTTTCTTT. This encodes CASSYSVGQNTEAFF.

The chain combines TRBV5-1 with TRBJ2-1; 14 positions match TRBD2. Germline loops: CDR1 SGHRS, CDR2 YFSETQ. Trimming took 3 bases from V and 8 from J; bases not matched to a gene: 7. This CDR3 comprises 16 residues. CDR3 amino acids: CASSSTGTSGRHEQFF. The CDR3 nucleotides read TGCGCCAGCAGCTCTACCGGGACTAGCGGGAGACATGAGCAGTTCTTC.

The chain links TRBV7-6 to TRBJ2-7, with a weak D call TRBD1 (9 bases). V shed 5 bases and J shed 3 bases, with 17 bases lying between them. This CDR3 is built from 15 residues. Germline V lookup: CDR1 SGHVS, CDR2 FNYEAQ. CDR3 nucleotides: TGTGCCAGCAGCCTCGGGGGGGGACAGGGCTACGAGCAGTACTTC. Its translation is CASSLGGGQGYEQYF.

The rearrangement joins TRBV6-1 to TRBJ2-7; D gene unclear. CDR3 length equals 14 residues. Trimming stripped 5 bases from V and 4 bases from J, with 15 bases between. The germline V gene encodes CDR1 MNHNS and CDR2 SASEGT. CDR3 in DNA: TGTGCCAGCAGTCGCCGGGCTTTAGGATACGAGCAGTACTTC. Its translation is CASSRRALGYEQYF.

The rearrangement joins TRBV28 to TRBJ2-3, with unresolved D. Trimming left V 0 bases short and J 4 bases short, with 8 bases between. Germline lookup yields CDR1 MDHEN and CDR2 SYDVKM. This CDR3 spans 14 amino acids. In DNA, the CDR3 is TGTGCCAGCAGTTTATGGCCTCGGGCAGATACGCAGTATTTT. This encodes CASSLWPRADTQYF. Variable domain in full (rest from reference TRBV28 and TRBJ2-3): DVKVTQSSRYLVKRTGEKVFLECVQDMDHENMFWYRQDPGLGLRLIYFSYDVKMKEKGDIPEGYSVSREKKERFSLILESASTNQTSMYLCASSLWPRADTQYFGPGTRLTVL.

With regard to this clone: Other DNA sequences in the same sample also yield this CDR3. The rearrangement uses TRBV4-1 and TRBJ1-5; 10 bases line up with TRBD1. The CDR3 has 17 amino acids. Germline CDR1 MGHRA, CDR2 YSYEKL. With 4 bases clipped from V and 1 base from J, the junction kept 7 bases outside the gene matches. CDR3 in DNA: TGCGCCAGCAGCCTTCGACAGGGGGCCGACAGCAATCAGCCCCAGCATTTT. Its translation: CASSLRQGADSNQPQHF.

This chain's CDR3 is CASFGGGTDTQYF. For the CDR3, the DNA is TGTGCCAGCTTCGGGGGTGGGACAGATACGCAGTATTTT. The chain recombines TRBV28 with TRBJ2-3; D might be TRBD2 (6 bases). Germline CDR1 is MDHEN and CDR2 is SYDVKM. V dropped 8 bases and J dropped 3 bases, with 12 bases sitting between them. This CDR3 is 13 amino acids long.

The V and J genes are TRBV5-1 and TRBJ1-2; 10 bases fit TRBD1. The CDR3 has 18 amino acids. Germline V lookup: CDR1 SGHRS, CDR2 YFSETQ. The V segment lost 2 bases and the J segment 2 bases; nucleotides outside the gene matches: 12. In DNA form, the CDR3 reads TGCGCCAGCAGCTTAACCGGGACAGGGGCTTTGGGAAACTATGGCTACACCTTC. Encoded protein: CASSLTGTGALGNYGYTF.